A selection of T cell receptor beta chains follows, all from one sample in a study of post-analysis software for immune sequencing data. Each CDR3 protein is one row after TCRdb ran MiXCR on the PCR reads. The sample has some 690,000 distinct CDR3 sequences, around 60% seen once; the top ten hold roughly 12%. Specimen: blood. The receptors stem from a girl aged 2 to 10 with multiple sclerosis. CDR3s include the opening cysteine and the closing phenylalanine or tryptophan. Fields, in order: V gene, J gene, D gene, clone size, CDR3 protein, CDR3 DNA. A D gene is named only where the DNA matches it firmly. Not every row has a clone size; where given, it reads once, few, many or a size class.

V: TRBV2; J: TRBJ2-5; D: .; size: .; CDR3: CASSAEGTETQYF; DNA: TGTGCCAGCAGTGCAGAGGGAACGGAGACCCAGTACTTC
V: TRBV20-1; J: TRBJ2-3; D: .; size: .; CDR3: CSASGQSPGTDTQYF; DNA: TGCAGTGCTAGTGGGCAGTCCCCGGGCACAGATACGCAGTATTTT
V: TRBV5-5; J: TRBJ2-5; D: .; size: few; CDR3: CASSFRVRQETQYF; DNA: TGTGCCAGCAGCTTTCGTGTCAGACAAGAGACCCAGTACTTC
V: TRBV12-3/TRBV12-4; J: TRBJ1-2; D: .; size: few; CDR3: CASSLDGPYGYTF; DNA: TGTGCCAGCAGTTTAGACGGGCCCTATGGCTACACCTTC
V: TRBV7-2; J: TRBJ1-1; D: .; size: .; CDR3: CASSSKVGRTEAFF; DNA: TGTGCCAGCAGCTCAAAAGTGGGGCGGACTGAAGCTTTCTTT
V: TRBV4-2; J: TRBJ2-3; D: .; size: .; CDR3: CASSRPAGTDTQYF; DNA: TGTGCCAGCAGCCGTCCAGCGGGCACAGATACGCAGTATTTT
V: TRBV30; J: TRBJ2-3; D: TRBD2; size: .; CDR3: CAWSGSGMSTDTQYF; DNA: TGTGCCTGGAGTGGGAGCGGGATGAGCACAGATACGCAGTATTTT
V: TRBV6-5; J: TRBJ2-1; D: .; size: .; CDR3: CASSYRPGASYNEQFF; DNA: TGTGCCAGCAGTTACCGCCCGGGGGCCTCCTACAATGAGCAGTTCTTC
V: TRBV10-2; J: TRBJ1-5; D: .; size: few; CDR3: CASSESTRGMHQPQHF; DNA: TGCGCCAGCAGTGAGTCGACTCGCGGGATGCATCAGCCCCAGCATTTT
V: TRBV20-1; J: TRBJ2-4; D: .; size: once; CDR3: CSARLTAKNIQYF; DNA: TGCAGTGCTAGACTGACTGCCAAAAACATTCAGTACTTC
V: TRBV6-5; J: TRBJ1-1; D: .; size: .; CDR3: CASSYSLGGTEAFF; DNA: TGTGCCAGCAGTTACTCTTTGGGTGGGACTGAAGCTTTCTTT
V: TRBV29-1; J: TRBJ1-5; D: TRBD1; size: .; CDR3: CSAGDREQPQHF; DNA: TGCAGCGCGGGGGACAGGGAACAGCCCCAGCATTTT
V: TRBV3-1; J: TRBJ2-3; D: .; size: .; CDR3: CASLGADTQYF; DNA: TGTGCCAGCTTAGGGGCAGATACGCAGTATTTT
V: TRBV29-1; J: TRBJ2-5; D: TRBD1; size: few; CDR3: CSEGFTGGVETQYF; DNA: TGCAGCGAAGGATTCACAGGGGGCGTGGAGACCCAGTACTTC
V: TRBV3-1; J: TRBJ2-3; D: .; size: many; CDR3: CASRQGTDTQYF; DNA: TGTGCCAGCAGACAGGGAACAGATACGCAGTATTTT
V: TRBV7-2; J: TRBJ1-2; D: TRBD1; size: .; CDR3: CASSLDGTGARGYTF; DNA: TGTGCCAGCAGCTTAGACGGGACAGGGGCCCGCGGCTACACCTTC
V: TRBV20-1; J: TRBJ2-4; D: TRBD2; size: few; CDR3: CSARDSSGGNIQYF; DNA: TGCAGTGCTAGAGATAGTAGCGGGGGAAACATTCAGTACTTC
V: TRBV29-1; J: TRBJ2-1; D: .; size: few; CDR3: CSVEGSMDEQFF; DNA: TGCAGCGTTGAAGGCAGCATGGATGAGCAGTTCTTC
V: TRBV6-2/TRBV6-3; J: TRBJ1-5; D: TRBD1; size: .; CDR3: CATGQTGGYQPQHF; DNA: TGTGCCACCGGCCAGACAGGGGGTTATCAGCCCCAGCATTTT
V: TRBV12-3/TRBV12-4; J: TRBJ2-5; D: .; size: few; CDR3: CASSLKRGQETQYF; DNA: TGTGCCAGCAGTTTGAAAAGGGGCCAAGAGACCCAGTACTTT
V: TRBV6-5; J: TRBJ2-5; D: .; size: .; CDR3: CASRQGRRNQETQYF; DNA: TGTGCCAGCAGACAGGGTAGAAGAAACCAAGAGACCCAGTACTTC
V: TRBV15; J: TRBJ1-1; D: .; size: once; CDR3: CTTSAKGNTEAFF; DNA: TGTACCACCAGCGCGAAGGGAAACACTGAAGCTTTCTTT
V: TRBV12-3/TRBV12-4; J: TRBJ2-7; D: .; size: .; CDR3: CASSLHSIGEQYF; DNA: TGTGCCAGCAGTTTACACAGCATTGGCGAGCAGTACTTC
V: TRBV20-1; J: TRBJ2-1; D: TRBD2; size: .; CDR3: CSANPGTSGHYNEQFF; DNA: TGCAGTGCCAATCCGGGGACTAGCGGACACTACAATGAGCAGTTCTTC
V: TRBV7-9; J: TRBJ2-3; D: TRBD2; size: once; CDR3: CASSLPGGTTDTQYF; DNA: TGTGCCAGCAGCTTACCCGGGGGGACCACAGATACGCAGTATTTT
V: TRBV11-2; J: TRBJ1-2; D: .; size: few; CDR3: CASGTGTLSYTF; DNA: TGTGCCAGCGGCACGGGGACTTTAAGCTACACCTTC
V: TRBV12-5; J: TRBJ2-5; D: TRBD1; size: few; CDR3: CASGSFHFRDSQETQYF; DNA: TGTGCTAGTGGTTCCTTCCACTTCCGGGACAGCCAAGAGACCCAGTACTTC
V: TRBV20-1; J: TRBJ1-4; D: .; size: .; CDR3: CSARDNGQNEKLFF; DNA: TGCAGTGCTAGAGATAACGGCCAGAATGAAAAACTGTTTTTT
V: TRBV20-1; J: TRBJ2-3; D: .; size: .; CDR3: CSARALAVVDTQYF; DNA: TGCAGTGCTAGAGCATTAGCGGTCGTAGATACGCAGTATTTT
V: TRBV4-1; J: TRBJ2-4; D: .; size: few; CDR3: CASSQGLARGGKNIQYF; DNA: TGCGCCAGCAGCCAAGGACTAGCCCGAGGGGGCAAAAACATTCAGTACTTC